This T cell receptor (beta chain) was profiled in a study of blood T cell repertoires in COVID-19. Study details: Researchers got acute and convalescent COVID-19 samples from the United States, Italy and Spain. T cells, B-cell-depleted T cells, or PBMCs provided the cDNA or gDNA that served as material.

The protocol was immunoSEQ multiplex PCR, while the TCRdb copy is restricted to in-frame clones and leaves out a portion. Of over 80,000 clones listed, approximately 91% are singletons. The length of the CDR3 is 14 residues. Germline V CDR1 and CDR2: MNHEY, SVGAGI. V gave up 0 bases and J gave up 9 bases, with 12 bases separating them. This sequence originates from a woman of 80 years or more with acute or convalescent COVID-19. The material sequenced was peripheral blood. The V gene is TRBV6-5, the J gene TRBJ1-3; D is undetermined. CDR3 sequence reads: CASSYSPGAGTIYF. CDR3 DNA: TGTGCCAGCAGTTACTCGCCGGGAGCTGGCACCATATATTTT.